This T cell receptor (beta chain) emerged from a study of T cell repertoires and HLA-DP antigens (dated by TCRdb to the late 2010s). Study-level background: An in vitro model of CD4+ T cell alloreactivity against allogeneic HLA-DP presented by transduced HeLa cells was used in the study. Compared with self, one alloantigen differed at one amino acid in the peptide-binding groove and the other differed at fewer than 11, modelling structurally similar versus dissimilar alloantigens. The three donors were two male and one female, with ages ranging from the 18-to-29 to the 60-to-69 age band. On average, roughly 200 ng of DNA went in for sorted CD137+CD4+ samples, versus about 1,200 ng for pre-culture CD4+ samples.

Overall study results and their limits: The study was limited by having just a few donors, by relying on a non-physiological HeLa antigen-presenting system, and by using total CD4+ cells as responders. Sorted CD137+ cells showed similar clonality against both alloantigens, at approximately 0.39, which was much higher than the approximately 0.044 seen in pre-culture samples. Separate analysis of naive and memory CD4+ repertoires was not performed. An average cumulative frequency of about 36% against one allele and roughly 50% against the other was found for clones undetected before culture.

On this clone itself: It lacks a known antigen. Within one base of it there is no much larger clone, and no base qualities were kept.

The immunoSEQ multiplex PCR, with forward primers for 54 TRBV segments and reverse primers for 13 TRBJ segments, was used to amplify TCRB CDR3 regions. For pre-culture CD4+ samples, sequencing was done at deep resolution with a target of about 200,000 T cell genomes. Amplicons were sequenced on an Illumina HiSeq System, producing 87 bp reads covering the CDR3. The study's processing was this. PCR and sequencing errors in the reads were corrected, and alignment to IMGT reference sequences was used to define CDR3 regions. Template and unique rearrangement counts were estimated using synthetic template pools. Clonality was computed by subtracting Pielou's evenness from 1. The Daley-Smith estimator was used to estimate richness. Morisita's index served as the measure of repertoire overlap. Clones present in cultured samples but not detected in the pre-culture repertoire of the same donor were defined as low-abundance clones. Held by TCRdb, this immuneACCESS table contains in-frame sequences only and omits some clones. Under half of the omission traces to an unresolved V gene where checked; the cause of the rest is unknown. D and trimming were read from the DNA, whereas the V and J calls and clone size are those reported in that table. The sample table holds 75,000 to 90,000 clones, of which around nine tenths were seen once. About 1.8% of the sample comes from the top ten.

Untouched CD4+ T cells were isolated from Ficoll-separated PBMC through negative selection with magnetic beads, and an average purity of around 98% was reached. Untouched CD4+ T cells were isolated from Ficoll-separated PBMC with magnetic beads, reaching about 97.7% purity with negligible CD8+ contamination. Donors were three healthy blood donors whose buffy coats supplied peripheral blood mononuclear cells. All three donors were CMV seronegative. The DNeasy Blood & Tissue Kit was used for extraction of genomic DNA. For each subject, genomic DNA from sorted CD137+CD4+ cells and from pre-culture CD4+ baseline samples underwent TCRB sequencing. The CDR3 numbers 14 residues from cysteine through phenylalanine. Only the CDR3 region is kept as DNA, spanning 42 bases read in frame from base 1. The CDR1 and CDR2 encoded by the germline V gene are MNHEY and SVGAGI. V is cut by 4 bases and J by 0 bases, and the space between the germline ends is 9 bases.

This sequence originates from a man aged 50 or older in good health and CMV-seronegative. The receptor chain draws on TRBV6-5 and TRBJ1-2; the D segment could be TRBD1, given 5 matching bases. Sequencing was done on a sample of CD4+ T cells from PBMCs. The CDR3 here reads CASSWDATNYGYTF. In nucleotides, the sequence is TGTGCCAGCAGTTGGGACGCCACTAACTATGGCTACACCTTC.